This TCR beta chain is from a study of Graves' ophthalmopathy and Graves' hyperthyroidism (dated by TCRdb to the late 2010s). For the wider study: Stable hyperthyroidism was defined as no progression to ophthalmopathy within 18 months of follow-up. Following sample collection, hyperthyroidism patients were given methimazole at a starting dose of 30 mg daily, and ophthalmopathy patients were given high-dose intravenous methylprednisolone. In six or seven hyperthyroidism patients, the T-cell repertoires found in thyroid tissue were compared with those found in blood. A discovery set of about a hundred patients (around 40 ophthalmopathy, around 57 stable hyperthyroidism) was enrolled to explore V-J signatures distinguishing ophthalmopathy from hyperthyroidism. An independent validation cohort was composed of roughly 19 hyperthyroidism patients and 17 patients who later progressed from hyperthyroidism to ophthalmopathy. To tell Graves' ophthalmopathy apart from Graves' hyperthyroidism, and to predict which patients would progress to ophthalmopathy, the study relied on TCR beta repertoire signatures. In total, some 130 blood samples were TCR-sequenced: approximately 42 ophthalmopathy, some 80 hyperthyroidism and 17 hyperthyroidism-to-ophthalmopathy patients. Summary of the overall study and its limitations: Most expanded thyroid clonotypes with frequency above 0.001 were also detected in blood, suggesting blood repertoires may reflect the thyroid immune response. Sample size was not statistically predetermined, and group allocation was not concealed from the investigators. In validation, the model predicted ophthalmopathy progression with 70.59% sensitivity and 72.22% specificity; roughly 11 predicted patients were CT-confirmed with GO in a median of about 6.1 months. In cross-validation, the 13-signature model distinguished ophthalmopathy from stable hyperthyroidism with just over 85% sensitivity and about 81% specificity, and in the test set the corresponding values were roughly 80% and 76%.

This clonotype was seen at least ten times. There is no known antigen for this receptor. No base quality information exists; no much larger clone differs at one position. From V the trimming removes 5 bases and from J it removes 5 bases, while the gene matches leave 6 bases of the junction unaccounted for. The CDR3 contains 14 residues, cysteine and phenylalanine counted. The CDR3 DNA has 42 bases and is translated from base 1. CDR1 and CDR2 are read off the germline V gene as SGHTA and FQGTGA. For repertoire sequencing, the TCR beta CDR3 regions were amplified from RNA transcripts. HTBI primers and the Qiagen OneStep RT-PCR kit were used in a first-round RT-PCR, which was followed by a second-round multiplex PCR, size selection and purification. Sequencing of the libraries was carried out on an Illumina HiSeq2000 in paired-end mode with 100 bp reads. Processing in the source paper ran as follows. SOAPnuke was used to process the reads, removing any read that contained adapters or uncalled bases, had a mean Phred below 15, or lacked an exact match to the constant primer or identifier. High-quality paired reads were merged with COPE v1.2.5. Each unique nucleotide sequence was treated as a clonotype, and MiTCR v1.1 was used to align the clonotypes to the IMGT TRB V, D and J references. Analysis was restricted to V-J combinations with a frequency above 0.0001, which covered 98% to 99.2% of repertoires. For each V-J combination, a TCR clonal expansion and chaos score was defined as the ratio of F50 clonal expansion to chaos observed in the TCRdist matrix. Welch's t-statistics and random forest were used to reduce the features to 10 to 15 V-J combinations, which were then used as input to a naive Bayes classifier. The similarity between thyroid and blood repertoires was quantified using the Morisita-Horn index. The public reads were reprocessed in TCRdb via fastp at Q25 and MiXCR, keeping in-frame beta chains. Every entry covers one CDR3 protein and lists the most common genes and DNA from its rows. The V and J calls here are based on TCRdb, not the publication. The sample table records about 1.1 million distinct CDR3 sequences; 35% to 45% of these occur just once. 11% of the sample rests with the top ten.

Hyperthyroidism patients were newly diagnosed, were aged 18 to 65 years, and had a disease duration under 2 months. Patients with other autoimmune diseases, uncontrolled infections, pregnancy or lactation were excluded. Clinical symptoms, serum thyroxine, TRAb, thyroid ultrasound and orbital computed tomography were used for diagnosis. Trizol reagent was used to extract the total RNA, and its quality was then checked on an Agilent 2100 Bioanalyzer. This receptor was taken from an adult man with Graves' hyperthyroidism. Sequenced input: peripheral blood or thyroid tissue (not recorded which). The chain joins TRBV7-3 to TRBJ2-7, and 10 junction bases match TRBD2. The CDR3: CASSLPGTSDEQYF. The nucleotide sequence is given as TGTGCCAGCAGCCTCCCTGGGACTAGCGACGAGCAGTACTTC.